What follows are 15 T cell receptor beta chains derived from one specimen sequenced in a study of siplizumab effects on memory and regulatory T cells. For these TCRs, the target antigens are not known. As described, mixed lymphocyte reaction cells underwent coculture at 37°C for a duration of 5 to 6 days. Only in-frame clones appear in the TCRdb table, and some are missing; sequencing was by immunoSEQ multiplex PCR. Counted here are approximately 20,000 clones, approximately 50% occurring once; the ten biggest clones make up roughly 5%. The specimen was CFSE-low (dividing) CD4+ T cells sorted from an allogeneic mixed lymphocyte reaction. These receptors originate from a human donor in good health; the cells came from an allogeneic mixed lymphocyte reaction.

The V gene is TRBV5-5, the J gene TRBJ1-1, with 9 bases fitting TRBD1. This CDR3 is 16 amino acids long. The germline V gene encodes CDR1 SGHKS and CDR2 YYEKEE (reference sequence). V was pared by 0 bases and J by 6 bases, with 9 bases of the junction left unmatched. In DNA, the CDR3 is TGTGCCAGCAGCTTGGTTACAGGGGGCGAGGGATCTGAAGCTTTCTTT. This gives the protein CASSLVTGGEGSEAFF.

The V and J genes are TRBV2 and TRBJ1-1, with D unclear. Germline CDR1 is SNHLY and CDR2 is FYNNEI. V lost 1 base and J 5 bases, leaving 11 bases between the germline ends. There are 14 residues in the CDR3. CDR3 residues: CASSEVTPRTEAFF. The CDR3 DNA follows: TGTGCCAGCAGTGAAGTGACACCTAGGACTGAAGCTTTCTTT. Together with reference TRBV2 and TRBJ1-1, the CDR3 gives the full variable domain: EPEVTQTPSHQVTQMGQEVILRCVPISNHLYFYWYRQILGQKVEFLVSFYNNEISEKSEIFDDQFSVERPDGSNFTLKIRSTKLEDSAMYFCASSEVTPRTEAFFGQGTRLTVV.

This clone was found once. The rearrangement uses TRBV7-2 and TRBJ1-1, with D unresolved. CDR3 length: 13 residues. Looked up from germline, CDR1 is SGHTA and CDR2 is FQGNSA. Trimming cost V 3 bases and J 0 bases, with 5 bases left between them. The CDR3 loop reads CASSFYVNTEAFF. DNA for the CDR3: TGTGCCAGCAGCTTTTACGTGAACACTGAAGCTTTCTTT.

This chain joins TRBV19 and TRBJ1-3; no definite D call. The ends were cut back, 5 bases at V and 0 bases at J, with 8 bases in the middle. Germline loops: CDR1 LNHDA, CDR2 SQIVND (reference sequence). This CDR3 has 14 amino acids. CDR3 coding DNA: TGTGCCAGTAGTTTGGGTTTCTCTGGAAACACCATATATTTT. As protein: CASSLGFSGNTIYF.

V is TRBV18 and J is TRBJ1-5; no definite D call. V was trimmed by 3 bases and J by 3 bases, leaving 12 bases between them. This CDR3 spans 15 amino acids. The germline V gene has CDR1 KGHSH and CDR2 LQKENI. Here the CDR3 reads CASSPGLAFNQPQHF. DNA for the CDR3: TGTGCCAGCTCACCCGGGTTGGCATTCAATCAGCCCCAGCATTTT.

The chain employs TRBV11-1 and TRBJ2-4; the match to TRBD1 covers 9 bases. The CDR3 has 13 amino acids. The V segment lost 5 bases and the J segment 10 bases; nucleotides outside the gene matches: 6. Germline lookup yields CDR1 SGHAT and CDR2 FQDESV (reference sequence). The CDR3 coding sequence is TGTGCCAGCAGCAGGGACAGGGACGATATTCAGTACTTC. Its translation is CASSRDRDDIQYF.

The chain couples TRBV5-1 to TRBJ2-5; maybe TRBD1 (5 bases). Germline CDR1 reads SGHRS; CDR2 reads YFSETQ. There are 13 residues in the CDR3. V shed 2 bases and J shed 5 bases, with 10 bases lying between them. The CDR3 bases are TGCGCCAGCAGCTTAGGGGATCGGGAGACCCAGTACTTC. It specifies CASSLGDRETQYF. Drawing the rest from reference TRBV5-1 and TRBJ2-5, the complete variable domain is KAGVTQTPRYLIKTRGQQVTLSCSPISGHRSVSWYQQTPGQGLQFLFEYFSETQRNKGNFPGRFSGRQFSNSRSEMNVSTLELGDSALYLCASSLGDRETQYFGPGTRLLVL.

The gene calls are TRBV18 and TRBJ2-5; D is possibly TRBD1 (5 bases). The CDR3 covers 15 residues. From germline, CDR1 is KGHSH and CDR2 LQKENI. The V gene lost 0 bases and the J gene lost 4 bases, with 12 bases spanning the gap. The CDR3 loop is CASSPPNSQGETQYF. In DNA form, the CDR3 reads TGTGCCAGCTCACCACCCAACTCCCAGGGAGAGACCCAGTACTTC.

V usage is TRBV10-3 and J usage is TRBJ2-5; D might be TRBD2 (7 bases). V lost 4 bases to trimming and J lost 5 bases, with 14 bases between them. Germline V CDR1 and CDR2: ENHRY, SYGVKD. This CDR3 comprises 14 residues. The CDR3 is CAISVGGGAETQYF. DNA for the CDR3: TGTGCCATCAGTGTTGGAGGGGGGGCGGAGACCCAGTACTTC.

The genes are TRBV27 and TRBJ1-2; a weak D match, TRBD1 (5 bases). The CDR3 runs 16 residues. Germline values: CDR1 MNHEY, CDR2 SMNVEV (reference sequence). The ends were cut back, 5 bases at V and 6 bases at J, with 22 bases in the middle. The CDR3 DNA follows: TGTGCCAGCAGTCCCGCCGGGGCAGGGCAAAGTAATGGCTACACCTTC. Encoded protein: CASSPAGAGQSNGYTF.

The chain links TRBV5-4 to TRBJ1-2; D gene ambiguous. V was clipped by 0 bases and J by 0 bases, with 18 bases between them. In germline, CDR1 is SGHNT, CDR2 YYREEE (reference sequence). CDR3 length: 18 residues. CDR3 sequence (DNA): TGTGCCAGCAGCTTGGTTCGGGCCTTTCCGGGATCTAACTATGGCTACACCTTC. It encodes CASSLVRAFPGSNYGYTF.

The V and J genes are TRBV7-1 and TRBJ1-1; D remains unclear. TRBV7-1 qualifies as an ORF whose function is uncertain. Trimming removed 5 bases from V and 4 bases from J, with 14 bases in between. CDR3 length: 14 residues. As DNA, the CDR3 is TGTGCCAGCAGCAGGACCGGTGATAGCACTGAAGCTTTCTTT. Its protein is CASSRTGDSTEAFF.

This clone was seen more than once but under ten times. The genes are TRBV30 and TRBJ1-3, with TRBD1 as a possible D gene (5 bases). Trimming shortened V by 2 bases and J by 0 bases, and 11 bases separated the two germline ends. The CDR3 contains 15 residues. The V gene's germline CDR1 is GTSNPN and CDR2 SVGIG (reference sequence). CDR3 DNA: TGTGCCTGGAGTCGGGGGACTCCCTCTGGAAACACCATATATTTT. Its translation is CAWSRGTPSGNTIYF.

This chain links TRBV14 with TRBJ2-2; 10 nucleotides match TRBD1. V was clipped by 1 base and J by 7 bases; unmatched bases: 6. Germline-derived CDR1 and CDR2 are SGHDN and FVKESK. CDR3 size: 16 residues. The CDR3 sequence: CASSQVRQGAGGELFF. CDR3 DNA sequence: TGTGCCAGCAGCCAAGTTAGACAGGGGGCCGGCGGGGAGCTGTTTTTT.

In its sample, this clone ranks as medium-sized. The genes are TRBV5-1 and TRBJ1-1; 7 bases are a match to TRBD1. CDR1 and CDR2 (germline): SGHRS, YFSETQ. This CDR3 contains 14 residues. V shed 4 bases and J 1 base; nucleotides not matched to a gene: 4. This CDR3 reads CASSPDRPNTEAFF. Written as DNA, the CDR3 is TGCGCCAGCAGCCCGGACAGGCCGAACACTGAAGCTTTCTTT.